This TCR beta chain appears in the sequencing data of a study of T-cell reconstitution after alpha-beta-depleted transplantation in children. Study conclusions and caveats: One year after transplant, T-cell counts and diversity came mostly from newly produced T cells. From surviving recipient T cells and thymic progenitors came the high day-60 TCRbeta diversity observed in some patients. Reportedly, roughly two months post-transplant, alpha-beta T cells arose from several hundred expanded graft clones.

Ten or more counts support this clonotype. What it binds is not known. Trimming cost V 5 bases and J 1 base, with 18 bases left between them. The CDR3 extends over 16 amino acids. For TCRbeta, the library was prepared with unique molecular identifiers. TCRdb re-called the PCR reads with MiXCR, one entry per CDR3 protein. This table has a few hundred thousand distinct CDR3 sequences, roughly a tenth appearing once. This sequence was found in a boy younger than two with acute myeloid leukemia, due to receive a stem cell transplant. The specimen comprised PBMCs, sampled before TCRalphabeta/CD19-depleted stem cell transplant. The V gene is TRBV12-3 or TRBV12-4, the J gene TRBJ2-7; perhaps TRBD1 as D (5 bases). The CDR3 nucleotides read TGTGCCAGCAGTCCCGTCAACAGCAGGGTTTCCTACGAGCAGTACTTC. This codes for CASSPVNSRVSYEQYF.